Listed below are T cell receptor beta chains from one sample, sequenced in a study of identical twins. TCRdb re-called the 5' RACE reads through MiXCR, storing one row per CDR3 protein. The table lists a few hundred thousand distinct CDR3 sequences, nearly 10% of them singletons. Separately, the same data were catalogued under a study of yellow fever vaccine responses in identical twins.

The sample comprised PBMCs. Source of these receptors: a woman under 30 in good health. The CDR3 runs from the conserved cysteine through the conserved F or W. D genes are given only for firm matches. Not all rows give a size; the values are once, few, many and, for expanded clones, a class.

v_call: TRBV20-1; d_call: .; j_call: TRBJ2-7; clone_size: .; cdr3_nt: TGCAGTGCTAGCGGCGGTCCTAGCTCCTACGAGCAGTACTTC; cdr3_aa: CSASGGPSSYEQYF
v_call: TRBV4-1; d_call: .; j_call: TRBJ2-1; clone_size: .; cdr3_nt: TGCGCCAGCAGCCAAGCCTTGGACAATGATAGTGAGCAGTTCTTC; cdr3_aa: CASSQALDNDSEQFF
v_call: TRBV4-2; d_call: TRBD1; j_call: TRBJ2-2; clone_size: few; cdr3_nt: TGTGCCAGCAGCCTCCCGAGGGCAGGGGGCTCCGGGGAGCTGTTTTTT; cdr3_aa: CASSLPRAGGSGELFF
v_call: TRBV5-1; d_call: .; j_call: TRBJ2-5; clone_size: many; cdr3_nt: TGCGCCAGCGGGAGTTCGGAGACCCAGTACTTC; cdr3_aa: CASGSSETQYF
v_call: TRBV12-3/TRBV12-4; d_call: .; j_call: TRBJ2-4; clone_size: many; cdr3_nt: TGTGCCAGCACCCAAGGGGACATCAAAAACATTCAGTACTTC; cdr3_aa: CASTQGDIKNIQYF
v_call: TRBV2; d_call: .; j_call: TRBJ2-3; clone_size: many; cdr3_nt: TGTGCCAGCAGACCCCGCAGCGGGACAGATACGCAGTATTTT; cdr3_aa: CASRPRSGTDTQYF
v_call: TRBV20-1; d_call: TRBD2; j_call: TRBJ2-1; clone_size: many; cdr3_nt: TGCAGTGCTAGAGCCGTAGCGGGAGGGAAATACAATGAGCAGTTCTTC; cdr3_aa: CSARAVAGGKYNEQFF
v_call: TRBV3-1; d_call: TRBD2; j_call: TRBJ2-7; clone_size: .; cdr3_nt: TGTGCCAGCAGCCAGGTAACTAGCGGATCAGACTACGAGCAGTACTTC; cdr3_aa: CASSQVTSGSDYEQYF
v_call: TRBV19; d_call: .; j_call: TRBJ2-2; clone_size: few; cdr3_nt: TGTGCCAGTAATATTCCGGGGTACACCGGGGAGCTGTTTTTT; cdr3_aa: CASNIPGYTGELFF
v_call: TRBV27; d_call: TRBD2; j_call: TRBJ2-7; clone_size: few; cdr3_nt: TGTGCCAGCAGTTTCGGGACTAGCGGGAGTTTCTACGAGCAGTACTTC; cdr3_aa: CASSFGTSGSFYEQYF
v_call: TRBV10-3; d_call: .; j_call: TRBJ2-1; clone_size: .; cdr3_nt: TGTGCCATCAGTGAACGGCTCCACAGGGAGCAGTTCTTC; cdr3_aa: CAISERLHREQFF
v_call: TRBV29-1; d_call: TRBD1; j_call: TRBJ2-7; clone_size: few; cdr3_nt: TGCAGCGCTACGACAGGGGCCCCCTACGAGCAGTACTTC; cdr3_aa: CSATTGAPYEQYF
v_call: TRBV25-1; d_call: TRBD1; j_call: TRBJ1-1; clone_size: many; cdr3_nt: TGTGCCAGCAGAACCATAGGACAGGTGGTGGGTGAAGCTTTCTTT; cdr3_aa: CASRTIGQVVGEAFF
v_call: TRBV7-8; d_call: .; j_call: TRBJ2-2; clone_size: .; cdr3_nt: TGTGCCAGCAGCCACGCCCTAAGCAGCGCCAACACCGGGGAGCTGTTTTTT; cdr3_aa: CASSHALSSANTGELFF
v_call: TRBV29-1; d_call: .; j_call: TRBJ2-1; clone_size: few; cdr3_nt: TGCAGCGTCTTCAGGTTCGAGGGGCACTCCTACAATGAGCAGTTCTTC; cdr3_aa: CSVFRFEGHSYNEQFF
v_call: TRBV18; d_call: TRBD2; j_call: TRBJ2-1; clone_size: many; cdr3_nt: TGTGCCAGCTCACCCCCGGGACTAGCTTCCGTCAATGAGCAGTTCTTC; cdr3_aa: CASSPPGLASVNEQFF
v_call: TRBV20-1; d_call: TRBD1; j_call: TRBJ1-6; clone_size: few; cdr3_nt: TGCAGTGCCATGGACAGGGGCAATTCACCCCTCCACTTT; cdr3_aa: CSAMDRGNSPLHF
v_call: TRBV12-3/TRBV12-4; d_call: .; j_call: TRBJ2-6; clone_size: .; cdr3_nt: TGTGCCAGCTGCCTGACCACCGGGCCCCTTCGGGGGGCCAACGTCCTGACTTTC; cdr3_aa: CASCLTTGPLRGANVLTF
v_call: TRBV29-1; d_call: TRBD2; j_call: TRBJ2-7; clone_size: many; cdr3_nt: TGCAGCGTTGTCCGGGGGGGAGCGTCCGAGCAGTACTTC; cdr3_aa: CSVVRGGASEQYF
v_call: TRBV27; d_call: .; j_call: TRBJ1-1; clone_size: .; cdr3_nt: TGTGCCAGCAAGACGGGGAACACTGAAGCTTTCTTT; cdr3_aa: CASKTGNTEAFF
v_call: TRBV7-3; d_call: .; j_call: TRBJ2-2; clone_size: few; cdr3_nt: TGTGCCAGCAGCGCCTACGTAACCGGGGAGCTGTTTTTT; cdr3_aa: CASSAYVTGELFF
v_call: TRBV11-2; d_call: TRBD1; j_call: TRBJ1-1; clone_size: .; cdr3_nt: TGTGCCAGCAGCACACAGACAGGGGCTGGTGCTTTCTTT; cdr3_aa: CASSTQTGAGAFF
v_call: TRBV29-1; d_call: .; j_call: TRBJ1-1; clone_size: few; cdr3_nt: TGCAGCGTTCGGGGCCCGGGCGAAGCTTTCTTT; cdr3_aa: CSVRGPGEAFF
v_call: TRBV15; d_call: .; j_call: TRBJ2-4; clone_size: few; cdr3_nt: TGTGCCACCAGCAGAGAAGCTAGCGCGACGTCTCTAGCCAAAAACATTCAGTACTTC; cdr3_aa: CATSREASATSLAKNIQYF
v_call: TRBV7-8; d_call: .; j_call: TRBJ2-7; clone_size: few; cdr3_nt: TGTGCCAGCAGCTTACCGGACGCTGTTCCTTACGAGCAGTACTTC; cdr3_aa: CASSLPDAVPYEQYF
v_call: TRBV20-1; d_call: .; j_call: TRBJ2-5; clone_size: .; cdr3_nt: TGCAGTGCTAGTATAACATGGGGGTACCAAGAGACCCAGTACTTC; cdr3_aa: CSASITWGYQETQYF
v_call: TRBV11-2; d_call: TRBD2; j_call: TRBJ2-1; clone_size: many; cdr3_nt: TGTGCCAGCAGCTTAGGGATTTTGCGGGAGCTTGTAAATGAGCAGTTCTTC; cdr3_aa: CASSLGILRELVNEQFF
v_call: TRBV13; d_call: .; j_call: TRBJ2-6; clone_size: once; cdr3_nt: TGTGCCAGCAGCACCAATGAACCCCGGGCCGGAGGGCGGTCTGGGGCCAACGTCCTGACTTTC; cdr3_aa: CASSTNEPRAGGRSGANVLTF
v_call: TRBV15; d_call: .; j_call: TRBJ2-2; clone_size: few; cdr3_nt: TGTGCCACCAGCCCCCGGAACACCGGGGAGCTGTTTTTT; cdr3_aa: CATSPRNTGELFF
v_call: TRBV6-1; d_call: TRBD1; j_call: TRBJ2-2; clone_size: .; cdr3_nt: TGTGCCAGCAGTCTTCGACAGGGGGCGGACACCGGGGAGCTGTTTTTT; cdr3_aa: CASSLRQGADTGELFF
v_call: TRBV20-1; d_call: .; j_call: TRBJ2-1; clone_size: many; cdr3_nt: TGCAGTGCTAGGAAGACTAGTTGGCAGTTCTTC; cdr3_aa: CSARKTSWQFF
v_call: TRBV6-5; d_call: .; j_call: TRBJ1-1; clone_size: few; cdr3_nt: TGTGCCAGCAGTTACTCGAAGGAGGAGGGGACTGAAGCTTTCTTT; cdr3_aa: CASSYSKEEGTEAFF
v_call: TRBV7-9; d_call: .; j_call: TRBJ2-7; clone_size: .; cdr3_nt: TGTGCCAGCAGCTTAACGCCGACCGGTGCGTTCGGGCAGTACTTC; cdr3_aa: CASSLTPTGAFGQYF
v_call: TRBV7-2; d_call: .; j_call: TRBJ1-1; clone_size: .; cdr3_nt: TGTGCCAGCAGCTCGTGGCAGGGCGCTGAAGCTTTCTTT; cdr3_aa: CASSSWQGAEAFF
v_call: TRBV7-9; d_call: TRBD2; j_call: TRBJ2-1; clone_size: .; cdr3_nt: TGTGCCAGCAGCCACGGACTAGCGGGGAGGGACAATGAGCAGTTCTTC; cdr3_aa: CASSHGLAGRDNEQFF
v_call: TRBV27; d_call: .; j_call: TRBJ2-4; clone_size: .; cdr3_nt: TGTGCCAGCAGCAACTTCGGATCCAAAAACATTCAGTACTTC; cdr3_aa: CASSNFGSKNIQYF
v_call: TRBV12-3/TRBV12-4; d_call: .; j_call: TRBJ2-2; clone_size: many; cdr3_nt: TGTGCCAACAAACAGGGTGTGGGGGAGCTGTTTTTT; cdr3_aa: CANKQGVGELFF
v_call: TRBV5-1; d_call: TRBD1; j_call: TRBJ2-6; clone_size: few; cdr3_nt: TGCGCCAGCAGCTCGTATGGACAGGGTTTGAGCTCTGGGGCCAACGTCCTGACTTTC; cdr3_aa: CASSSYGQGLSSGANVLTF
v_call: TRBV7-9; d_call: TRBD1; j_call: TRBJ1-1; clone_size: many; cdr3_nt: TGTGCCAGCACCCTTACAGGGGCGGGGAACACTGAAGCTTTCTTT; cdr3_aa: CASTLTGAGNTEAFF
v_call: TRBV18; d_call: TRBD2; j_call: TRBJ2-1; clone_size: .; cdr3_nt: TGTGCCAGCTCACGTGCGGGACTAGGAAACTACAATGAGCAGTTCTTC; cdr3_aa: CASSRAGLGNYNEQFF
v_call: TRBV7-9; d_call: .; j_call: TRBJ2-7; clone_size: .; cdr3_nt: TGTGCCAGCAGCGCCATTGGGTACTACGAGCAGTACTTC; cdr3_aa: CASSAIGYYEQYF
v_call: TRBV18; d_call: .; j_call: TRBJ2-7; clone_size: few; cdr3_nt: TGTGCCAGCTCACCTTCTGGCCTAAGCTCCTACGAGCAGTACTTC; cdr3_aa: CASSPSGLSSYEQYF
v_call: TRBV14; d_call: .; j_call: TRBJ2-4; clone_size: few; cdr3_nt: TGTGCCAGCAGCCAAGATATGAGACGGAGCAAAAACATTCAGTACTTC; cdr3_aa: CASSQDMRRSKNIQYF
v_call: TRBV4-3; d_call: .; j_call: TRBJ2-5; clone_size: .; cdr3_nt: TGCGCCAGCAGCCAAGATTTCAGCGGCCAAGAGACCCAGTACTTC; cdr3_aa: CASSQDFSGQETQYF
v_call: TRBV27; d_call: .; j_call: TRBJ2-7; clone_size: many; cdr3_nt: TGTGCCAGCAGCCTCTTGGGGCCCTACGAGCAGTACTTC; cdr3_aa: CASSLLGPYEQYF